A selection of T cell receptor beta chains follows, all from one sample in a study of blood T cells in healthy people across ages. A single record per CDR3 protein comes from TCRdb applying MiXCR to the 5' RACE reads. There are fewer than 1,000,000 distinct CDR3 sequences in the sample; under 55% occur only once, and approximately 19% lies in the top ten. The sequenced material came from blood. The receptors here all came from a man in his sixties in good health. The CDR3 runs from the conserved cysteine through the conserved F or W. Fields, in order: J gene, D gene, V gene, clone size, CDR3 protein, CDR3 DNA. The D gene is left open where the match is weak. Part of the rows lack a size; the others show once, few, many or a class for expanded clones.

j_gene: TRBJ2-5
d_gene: TRBD2
v_gene: TRBV20-1
abundance: few
CDR3aa: CSSSGGRETQYF
CDR3nt: TGCAGTTCTAGCGGGGGAAGAGAGACCCAGTACTTC

j_gene: TRBJ2-1
d_gene: TRBD2
v_gene: TRBV29-1
abundance: NA
CDR3aa: CSVEDRERERDEQFF
CDR3nt: TGCAGCGTTGAAGATCGCGAGCGGGAAAGGGATGAGCAGTTCTTC

j_gene: TRBJ2-7
d_gene: NA
v_gene: TRBV29-1
abundance: NA
CDR3aa: CSGGQLYEQYF
CDR3nt: TGCAGCGGCGGACAGCTCTACGAGCAGTACTTC

j_gene: TRBJ1-6
d_gene: NA
v_gene: TRBV14
abundance: few
CDR3aa: CASSLVEGNSPLHF
CDR3nt: TGTGCCAGCAGCCTGGTAGAGGGGAATTCACCCCTCCACTTT

j_gene: TRBJ2-5
d_gene: TRBD1
v_gene: TRBV7-2
abundance: NA
CDR3aa: CASSSTGGRETQYF
CDR3nt: TGTGCCAGCAGCTCCACAGGGGGCCGCGAGACCCAGTACTTC

j_gene: TRBJ2-6
d_gene: TRBD1
v_gene: TRBV7-2
abundance: NA
CDR3aa: CASSPRGTGGSGANVLTF
CDR3nt: TGTGCCAGCAGCCCCCGTGGGACAGGGGGTAGTGGGGCCAACGTCCTGACTTTC

j_gene: TRBJ2-5
d_gene: TRBD1
v_gene: TRBV7-9
abundance: NA
CDR3aa: CASSFPQGRQETQYF
CDR3nt: TGTGCCAGCAGCTTCCCACAGGGGCGACAAGAGACCCAGTACTTC

j_gene: TRBJ2-7
d_gene: TRBD1
v_gene: TRBV20-1
abundance: many
CDR3aa: CSAREYRGTYEQYF
CDR3nt: TGCAGTGCTAGAGAGTACAGGGGGACCTACGAGCAGTACTTC

j_gene: TRBJ2-2
d_gene: NA
v_gene: TRBV7-8
abundance: NA
CDR3aa: CASSLGLTNTGELFF
CDR3nt: TGTGCCAGCAGCTTAGGGCTAACGAACACCGGGGAGCTGTTTTTT

j_gene: TRBJ2-7
d_gene: NA
v_gene: TRBV6-5
abundance: NA
CDR3aa: CASSIQQNYEQYF
CDR3nt: TGTGCCAGCAGTATCCAACAGAATTACGAGCAGTACTTC

j_gene: TRBJ1-6
d_gene: NA
v_gene: TRBV15
abundance: NA
CDR3aa: CATSREGRPHSPLHF
CDR3nt: TGTGCCACCAGCAGAGAAGGACGGCCCCATTCACCCCTCCACTTT

j_gene: TRBJ1-2
d_gene: NA
v_gene: TRBV7-9
abundance: NA
CDR3aa: CASSLELPNYGYTF
CDR3nt: TGTGCCAGCAGCTTAGAGCTACCCAACTATGGCTACACCTTC

j_gene: TRBJ1-1
d_gene: TRBD1
v_gene: TRBV5-1
abundance: few
CDR3aa: CASRDREGTEAFF
CDR3nt: TGCGCCAGCCGGGACAGAGAAGGAACTGAAGCTTTCTTT

j_gene: TRBJ2-2
d_gene: NA
v_gene: TRBV7-2
abundance: few
CDR3aa: CASSLLLAANTGELFF
CDR3nt: TGTGCCAGCAGCTTGTTGTTAGCGGCGAACACCGGGGAGCTGTTTTTT

j_gene: TRBJ2-5
d_gene: TRBD1
v_gene: TRBV4-1
abundance: NA
CDR3aa: CASSQTGGEETQYF
CDR3nt: TGCGCCAGCAGCCAGACAGGGGGCGAAGAGACCCAGTACTTC

j_gene: TRBJ2-7
d_gene: NA
v_gene: TRBV20-1
abundance: NA
CDR3aa: CSARDGGRRKQYF
CDR3nt: TGCAGTGCTAGAGATGGGGGCCGGAGGAAGCAGTACTTC